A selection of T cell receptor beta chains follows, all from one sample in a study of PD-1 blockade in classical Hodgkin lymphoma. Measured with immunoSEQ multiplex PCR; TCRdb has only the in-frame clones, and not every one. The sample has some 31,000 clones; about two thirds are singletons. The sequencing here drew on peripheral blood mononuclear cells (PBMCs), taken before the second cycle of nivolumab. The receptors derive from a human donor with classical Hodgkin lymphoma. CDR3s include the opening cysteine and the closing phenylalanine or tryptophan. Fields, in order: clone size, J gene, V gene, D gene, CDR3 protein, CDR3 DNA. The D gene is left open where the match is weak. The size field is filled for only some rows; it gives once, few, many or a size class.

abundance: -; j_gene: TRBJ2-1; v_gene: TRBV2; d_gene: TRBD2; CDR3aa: CASSELAGGLLEQFF; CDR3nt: TGTGCCAGCAGTGAACTAGCGGGGGGGCTTCTGGAGCAGTTCTTC
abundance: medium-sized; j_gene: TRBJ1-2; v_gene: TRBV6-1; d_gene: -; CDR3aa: CASSTEVYGYTF; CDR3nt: TGTGCCAGCAGCACTGAAGTCTATGGCTACACCTTC
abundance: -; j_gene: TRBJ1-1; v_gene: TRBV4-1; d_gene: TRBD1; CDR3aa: CASSQGRGHLVEAFF; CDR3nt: TGCGCCAGCAGCCAGGGCAGGGGGCATCTGGTTGAAGCTTTCTTT
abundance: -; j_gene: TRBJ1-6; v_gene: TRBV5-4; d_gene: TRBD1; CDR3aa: CASSLDQGDNSPLHF; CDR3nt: TGTGCCAGCAGCTTGGACCAGGGGGATAATTCACCCCTCCACTTT
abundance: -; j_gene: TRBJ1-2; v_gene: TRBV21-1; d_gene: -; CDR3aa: CASSRGYGYTF; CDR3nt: TGTGCCAGCAGCAGAGGCTATGGCTACACCTTC
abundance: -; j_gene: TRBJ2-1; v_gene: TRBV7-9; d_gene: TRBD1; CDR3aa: CASSPGTGIRSSYNEQFF; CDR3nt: TGTGCCAGCAGCCCGGGGACAGGGATTAGGAGCTCCTACAATGAGCAGTTCTTC
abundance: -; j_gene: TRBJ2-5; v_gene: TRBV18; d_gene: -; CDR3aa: CASSLQGGVETQYF; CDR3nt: TGTGCCAGCTCACTCCAGGGAGGTGTAGAGACCCAGTACTTC
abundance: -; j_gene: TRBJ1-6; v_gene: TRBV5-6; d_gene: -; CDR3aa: CASSLGPAQPTYNSPLHF; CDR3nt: TGTGCCAGCAGCTTGGGGCCCGCTCAACCGACTTATAATTCACCCCTCCACTTT
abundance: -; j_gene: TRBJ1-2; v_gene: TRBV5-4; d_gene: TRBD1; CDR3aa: CASSPGDSNNYGYTF; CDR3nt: TGTGCCAGCAGCCCAGGGGACAGTAATAACTATGGCTACACCTTC
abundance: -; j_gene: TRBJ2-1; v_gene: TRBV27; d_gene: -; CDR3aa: CASSPTTGYNEQFF; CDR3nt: TGTGCCAGCAGTCCAACCACAGGATACAATGAGCAGTTCTTC
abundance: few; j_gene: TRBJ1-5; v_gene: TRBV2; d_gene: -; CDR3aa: CASTEQGGRKQPQHF; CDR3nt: TGTGCCAGCACAGAACAGGGAGGGAGGAAGCAGCCCCAGCATTTT
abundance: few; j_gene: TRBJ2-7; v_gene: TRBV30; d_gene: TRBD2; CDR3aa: CAWGGTSPYSYEQYF; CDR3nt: TGTGCCTGGGGCGGGACTAGCCCTTACTCCTACGAGCAGTACTTC
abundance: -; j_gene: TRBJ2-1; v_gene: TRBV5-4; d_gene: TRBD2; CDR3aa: CASSKGLVLQSTYNEQFF; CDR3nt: TGTGCCAGCAGCAAGGGACTAGTCCTGCAATCAACCTACAATGAGCAGTTCTTC
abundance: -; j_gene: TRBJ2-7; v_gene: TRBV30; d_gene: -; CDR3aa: CAWSPPNREQYF; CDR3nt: TGTGCCTGGAGTCCGCCGAATCGGGAGCAGTACTTC
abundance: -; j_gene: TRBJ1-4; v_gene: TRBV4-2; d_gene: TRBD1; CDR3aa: CASSQVGPGQFVREKLFF; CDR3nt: TGTGCCAGCAGCCAAGTGGGTCCGGGACAGTTCGTTAGGGAAAAACTGTTTTTT
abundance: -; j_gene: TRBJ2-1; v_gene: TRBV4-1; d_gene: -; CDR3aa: CASSFNLKHNEQFF; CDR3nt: TGCGCCAGCAGCTTTAACCTGAAACACAATGAGCAGTTCTTC
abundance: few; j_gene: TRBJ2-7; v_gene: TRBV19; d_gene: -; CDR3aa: CASSGLGYNEQYF; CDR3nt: TGTGCCAGTAGTGGGCTTGGGTACAACGAGCAGTACTTC
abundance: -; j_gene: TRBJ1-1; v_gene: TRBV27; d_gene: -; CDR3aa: CATWGNLNTEAFF; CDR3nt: TGTGCCACATGGGGGAACTTGAACACTGAAGCTTTCTTT
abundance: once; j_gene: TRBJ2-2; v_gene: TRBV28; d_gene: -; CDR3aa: CASSLFSGGGRLANTGELFF; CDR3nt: TGTGCCAGCAGTTTATTTTCGGGAGGGGGCAGGCTTGCGAACACCGGGGAGCTGTTTTTT
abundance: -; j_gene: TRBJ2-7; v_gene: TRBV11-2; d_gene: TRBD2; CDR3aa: CASSSRTSGEGTYEQYF; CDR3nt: TGTGCCAGCAGCTCTCGGACTAGCGGGGAAGGAACCTACGAGCAGTACTTC
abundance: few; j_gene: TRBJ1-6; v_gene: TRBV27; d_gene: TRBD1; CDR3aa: CASTSRGGISPLHF; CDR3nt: TGTGCCAGCACCTCAAGAGGGGGCATTTCACCCCTCCACTTT
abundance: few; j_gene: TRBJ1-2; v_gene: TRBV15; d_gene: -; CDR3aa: CATSRDLQDGVPYGYTF; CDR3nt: TGTGCCACCAGCAGAGACCTTCAGGACGGAGTTCCTTATGGCTACACCTTC
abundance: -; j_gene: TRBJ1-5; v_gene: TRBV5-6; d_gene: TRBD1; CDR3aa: CASSLDREISQPQHF; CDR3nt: TGTGCCAGCAGCCTCGACAGGGAGATTAGTCAGCCCCAGCATTTT
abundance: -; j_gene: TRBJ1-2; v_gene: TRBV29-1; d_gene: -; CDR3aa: CSVGHIQGYGYTF; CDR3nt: TGCAGCGTTGGACACATCCAAGGCTATGGCTACACCTTC
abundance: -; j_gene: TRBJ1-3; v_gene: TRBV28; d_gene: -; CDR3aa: CASSLGGSGNTIYF; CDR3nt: TGTGCCAGCAGTTTAGGGGGATCCGGAAACACCATATATTTT
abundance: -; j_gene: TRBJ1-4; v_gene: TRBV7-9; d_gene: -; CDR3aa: CASSPGPAWNEKLFF; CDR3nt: TGTGCCAGCAGCCCGGGACCGGCGTGGAATGAAAAACTGTTTTTT
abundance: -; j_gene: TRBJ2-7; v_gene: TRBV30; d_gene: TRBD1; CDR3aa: CAWAMTGGLDEQYF; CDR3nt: TGTGCCTGGGCAATGACAGGGGGTTTGGACGAGCAGTACTTC
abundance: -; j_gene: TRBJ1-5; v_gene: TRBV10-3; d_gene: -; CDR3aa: CAISELWGSNQPQHF; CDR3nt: TGTGCCATCAGTGAGCTCTGGGGTAGCAATCAGCCCCAGCATTTT
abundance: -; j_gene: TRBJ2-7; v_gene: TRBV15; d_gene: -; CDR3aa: CATRPRQENYEQYF; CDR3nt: TGTGCCACCAGACCTCGACAGGAAAACTACGAGCAGTACTTC
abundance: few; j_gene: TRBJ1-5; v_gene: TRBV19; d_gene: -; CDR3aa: CASSIAGHQPQHF; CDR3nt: TGTGCCAGTAGTATAGCAGGGCACCAGCCCCAGCATTTT
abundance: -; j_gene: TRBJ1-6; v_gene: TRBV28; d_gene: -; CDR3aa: CASSSLASGSPLHF; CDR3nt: TGTGCCAGCAGTTCACTTGCTTCGGGGTCACCCCTCCACTTT
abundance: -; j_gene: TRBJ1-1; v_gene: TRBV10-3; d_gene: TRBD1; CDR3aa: CAISKGQGYDTEAFF; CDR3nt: TGTGCCATCAGCAAAGGACAGGGATATGACACTGAAGCTTTCTTT
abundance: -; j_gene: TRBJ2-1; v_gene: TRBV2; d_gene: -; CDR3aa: CASTPWGPEQFF; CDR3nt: TGTGCCAGCACCCCGTGGGGTCCTGAGCAGTTCTTC
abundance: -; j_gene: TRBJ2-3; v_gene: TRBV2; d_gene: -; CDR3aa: CASSDGGGGADTQYF; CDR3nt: TGTGCCAGCAGTGATGGAGGGGGCGGGGCAGATACGCAGTATTTT
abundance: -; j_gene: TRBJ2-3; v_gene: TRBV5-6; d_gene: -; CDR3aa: CASSWGDTQYF; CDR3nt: TGTGCCAGCAGCTGGGGGGATACGCAGTATTTT
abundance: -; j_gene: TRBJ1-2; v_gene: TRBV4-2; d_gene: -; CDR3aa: CASSQVRGDYTF; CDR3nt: TGTGCCAGCAGCCAAGTTAGAGGTGACTACACCTTC
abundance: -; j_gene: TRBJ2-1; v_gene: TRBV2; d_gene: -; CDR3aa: CASRPRGGSSYNEQFF; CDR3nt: TGTGCCAGCAGACCCCGAGGGGGGAGCTCCTACAATGAGCAGTTCTTC
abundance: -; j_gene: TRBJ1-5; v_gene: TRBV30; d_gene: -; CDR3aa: CAWSPRTGGGFSNQPQHF; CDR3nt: TGTGCCTGGAGCCCTCGGACGGGAGGGGGGTTCAGCAATCAGCCCCAGCATTTT
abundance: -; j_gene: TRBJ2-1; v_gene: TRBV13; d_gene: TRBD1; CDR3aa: CASSTGTGSYNEQFF; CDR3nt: TGTGCCAGCTCAACTGGGACAGGCTCCTACAATGAGCAGTTCTTC
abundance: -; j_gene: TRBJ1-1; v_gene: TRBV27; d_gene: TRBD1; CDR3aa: CASSLFQGAETEAFF; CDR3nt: TGTGCCAGCAGTTTATTCCAGGGGGCGGAGACTGAAGCTTTCTTT
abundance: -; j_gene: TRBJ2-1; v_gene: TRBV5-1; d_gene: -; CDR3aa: CASRPLQGGEQFF; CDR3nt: TGCGCCAGCAGGCCTCTACAGGGCGGCGAGCAGTTCTTC
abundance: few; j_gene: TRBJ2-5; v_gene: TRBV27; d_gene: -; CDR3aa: CASSLTHPGARETQYF; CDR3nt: TGTGCCAGCAGTTTAACCCATCCGGGGGCGAGAGAGACCCAGTACTTC
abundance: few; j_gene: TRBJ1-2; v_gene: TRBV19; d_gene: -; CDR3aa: CASSTQRGGPRLSVDYGYTF; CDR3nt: TGTGCCAGTAGTACCCAACGGGGTGGGCCCAGACTATCCGTTGACTATGGCTACACCTTC
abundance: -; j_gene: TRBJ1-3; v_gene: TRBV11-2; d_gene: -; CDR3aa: CASSSDIDSGNTIYF; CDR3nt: TGTGCCAGCAGTTCGGACATCGACTCTGGAAACACCATATATTTT